One sample yielded the 7 T cell receptor beta chains listed below, sequenced in a study of T cell responses to AZD1222 COVID-19 vaccine. Method: immunoSEQ multiplex PCR; TCRdb's copy keeps in-frame clones and lacks some. The sample has around 110,000 clones; around 87% are singletons. This sample comprised peripheral blood, obtained on day 0 of AZD1222 vaccination. The receptors were gathered from an adult in good health.

The rearrangement joins TRBV4-3 to TRBJ2-2; D may be TRBD2 (5 bases). This CDR3 comprises 13 residues. CDR1 LGHNA and CDR2 YSLEER come from the germline V gene. V lost 0 bases, J lost 8 bases, and 7 bases lay in between. CDR3 in DNA: TGCGCCAGCAGCCAAGACCGGGAAGGGGAGCTGTTTTTT. This codes for CASSQDREGELFF.

This clone turned up a few times. The rearrangement links TRBV4-2 to TRBJ1-1; TRBD1 agrees at 7 bases. The length of the CDR3 is 15 residues. Trimming removed 9 bases from V and 2 bases from J; junction bases left unmatched: 12. Germline CDR1 LGHNA, CDR2 YNFKEQ. CDR3 sequence reads: CASQPPGQSNTEAFF. CDR3 sequence (DNA): TGTGCCAGTCAACCTCCGGGACAGAGTAACACTGAAGCTTTCTTT.

The V gene is TRBV28, the J gene TRBJ2-7, with 15 bases matching TRBD2. The trim removed 6 bases at V and 3 bases at J, leaving 3 bases unmatched. CDR3 length equals 15 residues. Germline lookup yields CDR1 MDHEN and CDR2 SYDVKM. The DNA for the CDR3 is TGTGCCAGCAGCCTGGGACTAGCGGGAGGCTACGAGCAGTACTTC. Translation gives CASSLGLAGGYEQYF.

The rearrangement links TRBV5-1 to TRBJ2-2; TRBD2 might be the D (6 bases). This CDR3 is 15 amino acids long. Deletions cut 0 bases from V and 6 bases from J, with 12 bases between. From germline, CDR1 is SGHRS and CDR2 YFSETQ. The CDR3 DNA reads TGCGCCAGCAGCTTGGCCGTCGGGGGATCCGGGGAGCTGTTTTTT. It is translated as CASSLAVGGSGELFF.

The chain couples TRBV10-3 to TRBJ1-6; 10 nucleotides agree with TRBD1. Unmatched junction bases numbered 5, after V lost 2 bases and J lost 10 bases. Germline V gene sequence: CDR1 ENHRY, CDR2 SYGVKD. The CDR3 length is 15 residues. The CDR3 region is CAISETGTGASPLHF. DNA of the CDR3: TGTGCCATCAGTGAGACCGGGACAGGGGCCTCACCCCTCCACTTT.

This clone was detected only a few times. The chain carries TRBV6-5 and TRBJ2-1, with 12 positions matching TRBD2. The length of the CDR3 is 13 residues. CDR1 is MNHEY and CDR2 is SVGAGI in the germline V gene. After removal of 4 bases from V and 12 bases from J, the junction contained 4 bases not matched to a gene. CDR3 coding DNA: TGTGCCAGCAGTTCTACTAGCGGGAGGACGCAGTTCTTC. Translating it yields CASSSTSGRTQFF.

The J gene is TRBJ1-1, the V gene TRBV7-9; D remains unclear. CDR1 and CDR2 (germline): SEHNR, FQNEAQ (reference sequence). The CDR3 extends over 13 amino acids. With 7 bases removed from V and 3 bases from J, the gap between germline ends came to 12 bases. This chain's CDR3 is CASTPSRYTEAFF. CDR3 bases: TGTGCCAGCACCCCCAGCCGCTACACTGAAGCTTTCTTT.